This record covers a single T cell receptor (beta chain). Its specificity is not known. This entry comes from a study of cytomegalovirus exposure and HLA in healthy donors. Whole-study findings and limits: Available immune exposure information covered CMV serostatus only.

The V end lost 3 bases, the J end lost 2 bases, and 14 bases lay between the germline ends. The CDR3 contains 16 residues. The germline gives CDR1 MNHEY, CDR2 SMNVEV (reference sequence). The PCR was carried out with 60 Vbeta primers and 13 Jbeta primers. Clones were sequenced by immunoSEQ multiplex PCR, and TCRdb holds only the in-frame ones, with some missing. In the table there are about 180,000 clones, 70% to 80% of which are singletons. Specimen: PBMCs. The clonotype originates from a woman in her sixties or seventies in good health and CMV-seropositive. This chain joins TRBV27 and TRBJ1-3, with D tentatively TRBD1 (6 bases). The CDR3 DNA sequence: TGTGCCAGCAGTTTTTCAGCGGACAGAGCTGGAAACACCATATATTTT. It codes for CASSFSADRAGNTIYF.